This TCR beta chain was sequenced for a study of PD-L1 blockade in urothelial cancer. General study points: Tumor-associated blood clones were expanded more by durable-benefit patients at 3 weeks.

Per germline, CDR1 LGHNA and CDR2 YSLEER. The CDR3 is 15 amino acids. V was trimmed by 0 bases and J by 4 bases, leaving 10 bases between them. In regard to this clone: The antigen is unknown.

Clones were sequenced by immunoSEQ multiplex PCR, and TCRdb holds only the in-frame ones, with some missing. The sample gives around 82,000 clones, 84% of which show up once; approximately 2.1% is in the top ten. The time point denotes: pretreatment peripheral blood. The sample consisted of PBMCs, taken around atezolizumab (anti-PD-L1) treatment. This sequence joins TRBV4-3 and TRBJ2-1; D ambiguous. The TCR was taken from a man in his sixties with urothelial cancer. CDR3: CASSQEQTAYNEQFF. The DNA of the CDR3 is TGCGCCAGCAGCCAAGAACAGACGGCGTACAATGAGCAGTTCTTC.